Included here is one TCR beta chain sequence, with context. What it binds is not known. The data derive from a study of blood T cells in healthy people across ages. Study-wide context: Template switching retrieved approximately one barcoded beta molecule for each two T cells. Study-level points and caveats: Measured against age, TCR beta diversity per million T cells decreased in a roughly linear manner. PBMCs were not sorted, which prevented a conclusive comparison of naive versus antigen-experienced cells.

V was cut by 6 bases and J by 6 bases, with 19 bases left in between. The length of the CDR3 is 15 residues. Germline V gene lookup returns CDR1 SGHAT and CDR2 FQNNGV. It was with a sample-barcoded 5' primer and a J-beta primer mix that a second PCR of roughly 7 to 11 cycles was run. TCRdb passed the 5' RACE reads through MiXCR, listing each CDR3 protein once. Among roughly 1.7 million distinct CDR3 sequences, roughly 30% were seen once, and the ten largest hold approximately 10%. The sequence was obtained from a woman aged 25 to 39 in good health. The chain recombines TRBV11-2 with TRBJ2-3; possible D gene TRBD2, 6 bases. The source material was blood. This chain's CDR3 is CASRSPGDPPDTQYF. CDR3 in DNA: TGTGCCAGCAGGAGCCCGGGGGACCCCCCCGATACGCAGTATTTT.